This T cell receptor beta chain was retrieved from a study of T cells in Graves' hyperthyroidism and ophthalmopathy. Study-level results: Ophthalmopathy was distinguished from stable hyperthyroidism by 13 V-J signatures.

Active moderate-to-severe ophthalmopathy, Clinical Activity Score at least 3, NOSPECS at least 4, under 3 months' duration. On the basis of clinical symptoms, serum thyroxine and TRAb, thyroid ultrasound and orbital computed tomography, diagnoses were made. This clonotype was detected many times. What it recognizes is unknown. Trimming took off 1 base at V and 11 bases at J, with 17 bases between the two ends. The CDR3 contains 13 residues. Germline CDR1 is DFQATT and CDR2 is SNEGSKA (reference sequence). The CDR3 regions of TCR beta were amplified from RNA transcripts. The study used the HTBI primer set for a first-round RT-PCR of the TCR CDR3. TCRdb re-derived calls from the multiplex PCR reads in MiXCR, one entry per CDR3 protein. The sample lists under 600,000 distinct CDR3 sequences, roughly 16% occurring once.

Specimen: blood. V and J are TRBV20-1 and TRBJ1-1, with TRBD1 as a possible D gene (6 bases). The source is a woman aged 40 to 55 with Graves' ophthalmopathy. The DNA of the CDR3 is TGCAGTGCTAGAGCCTCCCGGGACATAACGGCTTTCTTT. Protein sequence: CSARASRDITAFF.